Listed below are T cell receptor beta chains from one sample, sequenced in a study of T-cell reconstitution after alpha-beta-depleted transplantation in children. TCRdb re-called the PCR reads with MiXCR, one entry per CDR3 protein. This table has some 500,000 distinct CDR3 sequences, approximately 20% appearing once. The sample in question was PBMCs from the stem cell graft donor, obtained from the stem cell graft. Receptors were obtained from a human donor who donated a stem cell graft to a child with acute lymphoblastic leukemia. Both conserved end residues are part of each CDR3. D genes are given only for firm matches. Size is omitted from some rows. Given values are once, few, many or a class for expanded clones.

>once|TRBV12-3/TRBV12-4|TRBJ2-5|TRBD2
TGTGCCAGCAGTTTTCGGTTCGCTAGCGGGAATTCCCCGGAGACCCAGTACTTC
CASSFRFASGNSPETQYF
>few|TRBV4-2|TRBJ2-7|NA
TGTGCCAGCAGCCAAGGGGTGCGCGAGCAGTACTTC
CASSQGVREQYF
>NA|TRBV5-1|TRBJ2-7|TRBD1
TGCGCCAGCGGAAGGACAGGGGGCTACGAGCAGTACTTC
CASGRTGGYEQYF
>NA|TRBV12-5|TRBJ2-3|TRBD1
TGTGCTAGTGGTTGGACAGGGGACGACACAGATACGCAGTATTTT
CASGWTGDDTDTQYF
>few|TRBV7-8|TRBJ2-2|NA
TGTGCCAGCAGCTTATCGTGGGGGCAAGTCGGCACCGGGGAGCTGTTTTTT
CASSLSWGQVGTGELFF
>many|TRBV6-5|TRBJ2-3|NA
TGTGCCAGCAGGTACGACCGCACAGATACGCAGTATTTT
CASRYDRTDTQYF
>NA|TRBV6-6|TRBJ1-1|NA
TGTGCCAGCAGTCCCCAAGGGGAAGAAGCTTTCTTT
CASSPQGEEAFF
>NA|TRBV3-1|TRBJ2-3|TRBD1
TGTGCCTTCTGTCCACCTGGCGCCGGACGACAGGGGGAAACAGATACGCAGTATTTT
CAFCPPGAGRQGETDTQYF
>few|TRBV7-6|TRBJ2-2|NA
TGTGCCAGCAGCTCCCAGGGACGAGGCACCGGGGAGCTGTTTTTT
CASSSQGRGTGELFF
>NA|TRBV12-5|TRBJ1-3|NA
TGTGCTAGTGGCCAGGGACTCTCGGCTCCTGGAAACACCATATATTTT
CASGQGLSAPGNTIYF
>few|TRBV12-3/TRBV12-4|TRBJ2-5|TRBD1
TGTGCCAGCAGTTTCTCGGACAGGGGGGAGACCCAGTACTTC
CASSFSDRGETQYF
>NA|TRBV7-2|TRBJ2-1|NA
TGTGCCAGCAGCATTGGACTGGCGACTGGGGATGAGCAGTTCTTC
CASSIGLATGDEQFF
>NA|TRBV10-3|TRBJ1-5|TRBD1
TGTGCCATCAGTGAGACGGACAGGGGATTAAATCAGCCCCAGCATTTT
CAISETDRGLNQPQHF
>many|TRBV12-3/TRBV12-4|TRBJ2-3|NA
TGTGCCAGCAGTTTCGGGTATACGCAGTATTTT
CASSFGYTQYF
>NA|TRBV11-2|TRBJ2-7|NA
TGTGCCAGCAGCTTAGGGCAGATTCTCGAGCAGTACTTC
CASSLGQILEQYF
>once|TRBV30|TRBJ2-7|NA
TGTGCCTGGAGTGTACGGAGCGGAACGCTCGAGCAGTACTTC
CAWSVRSGTLEQYF
>many|TRBV5-1|TRBJ1-1|NA
TGCGCCAGCAGCTTGGAGGGGGTCCCGAACACTGAAGCTTTCTTT
CASSLEGVPNTEAFF
>many|TRBV5-1|TRBJ2-6|NA
TGCGCCAGCAGCTTGGTGGTTGGGGCCAACGTCCTGACTTTC
CASSLVVGANVLTF
>NA|TRBV29-1|TRBJ2-7|NA
TGCAGCGTCGACACCATGGGGGAAAGCGAGCAGTACTTC
CSVDTMGESEQYF
>few|TRBV20-1|TRBJ2-6|NA
TGCAGTGCTATTTCCCCTGCCAACGTCCTGACTTTC
CSAISPANVLTF
>NA|TRBV7-9|TRBJ2-1|TRBD2
TGTGCCAGCAGCGGGAGGGGAGACGAGCAGTTCTTC
CASSGRGDEQFF
>many|TRBV12-3/TRBV12-4|TRBJ2-2|NA
TGTGCCAGCAGTTTTCCGTTACTGAACACCGGGGAGCTGTTTTTT
CASSFPLLNTGELFF
>NA|TRBV7-8|TRBJ2-3|NA
TGTGCCAGCAGCTCACTCATTTCGGGCTCAGATACGCAGTATTTT
CASSSLISGSDTQYF
>NA|TRBV6-5|TRBJ2-3|TRBD1
TGTGCCAGCAGTTTTAGGGTTACAGGGGCAGATACGCAGTATTTT
CASSFRVTGADTQYF
>NA|TRBV27|TRBJ2-3|TRBD2
TGTGCCAGCAGTTTAGCGGGAGGGCGAACAGATACGCAGTATTTT
CASSLAGGRTDTQYF
>few|TRBV5-1|TRBJ2-7|TRBD2
TGCGCCAGCAGCCTAGCGGGAGGGGCCACCTACGAGCAGTACTTC
CASSLAGGATYEQYF
>NA|TRBV9|TRBJ2-7|TRBD1
TGTGCCAGCAGCTCCGGGACAGGGGGCTCCTACGAGCAGTACTTC
CASSSGTGGSYEQYF
>NA|TRBV18|TRBJ1-1|TRBD1
TGTGCCAGCTCACCACCCTTCGGGACAGCCCTGAACACTGAAGCTTTCTTT
CASSPPFGTALNTEAFF
>NA|TRBV27|TRBJ2-7|NA
TGTGCCAGCAGTTTCAGCGGAGTTCCCTACGAGCAGTACTTC
CASSFSGVPYEQYF
>NA|TRBV20-1|TRBJ1-2|NA
TGCAGTGCTAGAGGGGGCGTCGGGGGCGGCTACACCTTC
CSARGGVGGGYTF
>NA|TRBV29-1|TRBJ2-1|TRBD2
TGCAGCGTTGGGAAGCGGGGCTCCTACAATGAGCAGTTCTTC
CSVGKRGSYNEQFF
>NA|TRBV2|TRBJ2-3|NA
TGTGCCAGCAGTGAAAATTCTGGGGGAGTTCTTTACACAGATACGCAGTATTTT
CASSENSGGVLYTDTQYF
>few|TRBV9|TRBJ2-7|NA
TGTGCCAGCAGCCCTCGGGCCCCCTTATCCTACGAGCAGTACTTC
CASSPRAPLSYEQYF
>few|TRBV4-1|TRBJ2-1|NA
TGCGCCAGCAGCCAAGATGGAGACAATGAGCAGTTCTTC
CASSQDGDNEQFF
>NA|TRBV4-1|TRBJ1-2|NA
TGCGCCAGCAGCCAAACGACAGGAGACTATGGCTACACCTTC
CASSQTTGDYGYTF
>few|TRBV20-1|TRBJ2-7|NA
TGCAGTGCCGCCCTTAAATCCTACGAGCAGTACTTC
CSAALKSYEQYF
>NA|TRBV19|TRBJ2-3|TRBD2
TGTGCCAGTAGTTCTCTAGCGGGATTCCCAGATACGCAGTATTTT
CASSSLAGFPDTQYF
>few|TRBV10-3|TRBJ2-5|NA
TGTGCCATCAGGGGCGCCCAGCAGCAAGAGACCCAGTACTTC
CAIRGAQQQETQYF
>NA|TRBV21-1|TRBJ1-2|NA
TGTGCCAGCAGCATAAAAATCCCGGGACAGGGGGTGGAATATGGCTACACCTTC
CASSIKIPGQGVEYGYTF
>few|TRBV20-1|TRBJ2-1|NA
TGCAGTGCTCCAGTAGTGAATGAGCAGTTCTTC
CSAPVVNEQFF
>few|TRBV20-1|TRBJ2-3|TRBD1
TGCAGTGCTAGCCCCCGACAGGGGGCAGATACGCAGTATTTT
CSASPRQGADTQYF